This TCR beta chain was identified in a study of CD8 T cells in Susac syndrome. CD8+ and CD4+ T cells circulating in blood were sequenced for TCR beta. Random hexamers served to reverse transcribe roughly 0.5 to 1 ug RNA. TCRdb ran MiXCR on the immunoSEQ multiplex PCR reads and lists one entry per CDR3 protein. This table holds under 200,000 distinct CDR3 sequences, roughly 94% found once. CDR1 is DFQATT, CDR2 SNEGSKA, per germline (reference sequence). This CDR3 region has 13 residues. Trimming pared 5 bases from V and 10 bases from J, leaving 18 bases between. Sample: CD4+ T cells from PBMCs. This TCR derives from a human donor in good health. This sequence joins TRBV20-1 and TRBJ2-1, with a possible D match to TRBD1 (6 bases). This CDR3 is CSAPTGGGGEQFF. CDR3 DNA: TGCAGTGCTCCGACAGGAGGAGGAGGCGAGCAGTTCTTC.